The 13 T cell receptor beta chains below all came from one sample that was sequenced in a study of a mutant IDH1 vaccine in newly diagnosed glioma. Their cognate antigens are unknown. The time point here: week 23, last vaccination. The study gave 300 ug of mutant IDH1 20-mer peptide per vaccine dose, with topical imiquimod. TCRdb keeps only in-frame clones here, not all; method: immunoSEQ multiplex PCR. There are approximately 45,000 clones in the sample; less than 95% occur only once, and around 3.9% lies in the top ten. Sequences were derived from PBMCs, sampled from a glioma patient whose treatment included an IDH1 peptide vaccine. The receptors were sampled from a man between 45 and 60 years old with glioma.

This chain joins TRBV9 and TRBJ1-1; a weak D match, TRBD1 (5 bases). The V gene's germline CDR1 is SGDLS and CDR2 YYNGEE. Trimming cost V 4 bases and J 4 bases, with 14 bases left between them. The CDR3 has 14 residues. This CDR3 is CASSSGTWSTEAFF. The CDR3 region has the DNA TGTGCCAGCAGCTCAGGGACGTGGAGCACTGAAGCTTTCTTT.

The chain links TRBV18 to TRBJ1-3, with D maybe TRBD1 (5 bases). The V and J ends lost 3 bases and 3 bases respectively, with 18 bases between them. Germline CDR1 is KGHSH and CDR2 is LQKENI. The length of the CDR3 is 17 residues. The CDR3 coding sequence is TGTGCCAGCTCACCCACAAGGACACCCACGGTTGGAAACACCATATATTTT. Its protein is CASSPTRTPTVGNTIYF.

The chain uses TRBV7-2 and TRBJ1-5, with D perhaps TRBD1 (5 bases). CDR3 length: 14 residues. Per the germline V gene, CDR1 is SGHTA and CDR2 is FQGNSA. The V end lost 2 bases, the J end lost 2 bases, and 7 bases lay between the germline ends. The CDR3, as DNA: TGTGCCAGCAGCTTACAGGGTCGCAATCAGCCCCAGCATTTT. The encoded protein is CASSLQGRNQPQHF.

The chain's CDR3 is CASSLEPDTQYF. The CDR3 DNA reads as TGCGCCAGCAGCTTGGAACCCGATACGCAGTATTTT. The chain couples TRBV5-1 to TRBJ2-3; D unresolved. The CDR3 spans 12 residues. Germline loops: CDR1 SGHRS, CDR2 YFSETQ. Trimming removed 0 bases from V and 6 bases from J, with 5 bases in between.

The chain uses TRBV7-9 and TRBJ2-3, with TRBD2 identical over 10 bases. CDR3 length: 16 residues. Trimming took 5 bases from V and 3 from J; bases not matched to a gene: 8. Germline V gene data show CDR1 as SEHNR and CDR2 as FQNEAQ (reference sequence). The CDR3 reads CASSPEVAGGTDTQYF. Here the CDR3 DNA reads TGTGCCAGCAGCCCCGAGGTAGCGGGAGGAACAGATACGCAGTATTTT.

The rearrangement joins TRBV4-3 to TRBJ1-1; D is ambiguous. In germline, CDR1 is LGHNA, CDR2 YSLEER. This CDR3 contains 15 residues. The germline V and J ends were trimmed by 0 bases and 7 bases, with 15 bases remaining between them. CDR3 region: CASSQDRGSPLEAFF. The CDR3 coding sequence is TGCGCCAGCAGCCAAGATCGAGGAAGCCCCCTTGAAGCTTTCTTT.

This rearrangement joins TRBV6-5 to TRBJ2-7; D call uncertain. CDR3 length: 13 amino acids. V shed 2 bases and J shed 3 bases, with 8 bases lying between them. Germline V gene lookup returns CDR1 MNHEY and CDR2 SVGAGI. This CDR3 is CASSYRRGYEQYF. The CDR3 coding sequence is TGTGCCAGCAGTTACAGGCGAGGCTACGAGCAGTACTTC.

This chain connects TRBV6-1 to TRBJ2-1; the D gene could be TRBD1 or TRBD2 (8 bases each). The V gene lost 7 bases and the J gene lost 9 bases, with 22 bases spanning the gap. Germline loops: CDR1 MNHNS, CDR2 SASEGT. There are 15 residues in the CDR3. In nucleotides, the CDR3 is TGTGCCAGCATCAGGACAGGGAGGCTAGCGGGTGAGCAGTTCTTC. It yields the protein CASIRTGRLAGEQFF.

The chain is built from TRBV20-1 and TRBJ2-5; D may correspond to TRBD1 or TRBD2 (5 bases each). The V gene's germline CDR1 is DFQATT and CDR2 SNEGSKA (reference sequence). The CDR3 sequence is 11 residues long. The CDR3 DNA is TGCAGCGAGGGGATTTTGGAGACCCAGTACTTC. It translates to CSEGILETQYF.

The V gene is TRBV15, the J gene TRBJ1-1; tentative D call: TRBD1 (6 bases). The CDR3 consists of 13 residues. V was shortened by 5 bases and J by 1 base, with 8 bases between the two germline ends. CDR1 LNHNV and CDR2 YYDKDF come from the germline V gene (reference sequence). This chain's CDR3 is CATSPGANTEAFF. CDR3 in DNA: TGTGCCACCAGCCCGGGGGCGAACACTGAAGCTTTCTTT.

The V gene is TRBV28, the J gene TRBJ1-1; 7 positions match TRBD1. The CDR3 runs 15 residues. V lost 3 bases, J lost 1 base, and 5 bases stayed unmatched. Germline loops: CDR1 MDHEN, CDR2 SYDVKM. CDR3 in amino acids: CASSLWTGENTEAFF. CDR3 sequence (DNA): TGTGCCAGCAGTTTGTGGACAGGAGAGAACACTGAAGCTTTCTTT.

The chain combines TRBV30 with TRBJ2-1, with D perhaps matching TRBD2 (7 bases). CDR3 length: 15 residues. Germline CDR1 reads GTSNPN; CDR2 reads SVGIG (reference sequence). Trimming pared 3 bases from V and 2 bases from J, leaving 14 bases between. The CDR3 loop reads CAWSGGGDPYNEQFF. CDR3 nucleotides: TGTGCCTGGAGCGGAGGGGGGGATCCCTACAATGAGCAGTTCTTC.

The chain has TRBV10-2 and TRBJ2-7; 10 bases are shared with TRBD2. The CDR3 consists of 14 residues. Germline-derived CDR1 and CDR2 are WSHSY and SAAADI. J gave up 6 bases and V 11 bases, and 13 bases lay outside the gene matches. CDR3 sequence reads: CAVTSLAGAAEQYF. DNA of the CDR3: TGCGCCGTAACTAGCCTAGCGGGGGCCGCCGAGCAGTACTTC.